What follows are 13 T cell receptor beta chains derived from one specimen sequenced in a study of shared clonotypes between healthy human individuals. Assay used: immunoSEQ multiplex PCR; TCRdb lists only in-frame clones, some missing. This sample has 640,000 or so clones; less than 80% occur once, and the top ten carry around 2%. Sample: memory CD4+ T cells sorted from blood. Regarding subset: CD45RA-negative fraction. All receptors derive from a woman aged 25 to 39 in good health.

The rearrangement joins TRBV6-4 to TRBJ2-3; D tentatively fits TRBD1 or TRBD2 (5 bases each). CDR3 length equals 13 residues. Trimming cost V 6 bases and J 7 bases, with 14 bases left between them. Germline values: CDR1 MRHNA, CDR2 SNTAGT. The DNA of the CDR3 is TGTGCCAGCAGCCGGGACCCCGATTATACGCAGTATTTT. Its translation: CASSRDPDYTQYF.

This chain links TRBV18 with TRBJ2-2; 7 bases are a match to TRBD1. The ends lost 3 bases at V and 7 bases at J; junction bases unmatched: 5. Germline lookup yields CDR1 KGHSH and CDR2 LQKENI. The CDR3 totals 14 residues. The chain's CDR3 is CASSPDRVNGELFF. DNA for the CDR3: TGTGCCAGCTCACCCGACAGGGTGAACGGGGAGCTGTTTTTT.

This clone has more than one count but fewer than ten. The chain is built from TRBV5-1 and TRBJ2-5; 8 nucleotides match TRBD1. The CDR3 is 17 amino acids. V gave up 3 bases and J gave up 5 bases; unmatched junction bases: 15. Germline-derived CDR1 and CDR2 are SGHRS and YFSETQ. The CDR3 protein is CASSSEPSTGDGETQYF. The CDR3 DNA is TGCGCCAGCAGCTCGGAGCCTTCGACAGGGGACGGGGAGACCCAGTACTTC.

V is TRBV27 and J is TRBJ2-6, with 9 bases fitting TRBD1. Germline CDR1 MNHEY, CDR2 SMNVEV (reference sequence). This CDR3 has 18 amino acids. The junction had 6 bases not matched to a gene; V was cut back by 1 base and J by 2 bases. The CDR3, as DNA: TGTGCCAGCAGTTTATTAGGACAGGGGTACACTGGGGCCAACGTCCTGACTTTC. Amino acid sequence: CASSLLGQGYTGANVLTF.

The rearrangement links TRBV5-4 to TRBJ2-5; 8 positions agree with TRBD1. The J call could be wrong; TRBJ2-7 is a better fit for the DNA end. The CDR3 loop spans 15 amino acids. The germline V gene encodes CDR1 SGHNT and CDR2 YYREEE (reference sequence). The CDR3 coding sequence is TGTGCCAGCAGCTTGGGGACAGGGTTATCCTACGAGCAGTACTTC. Amino acids: CASSLGTGLSYEQYF.

The gene calls are TRBV5-1 and TRBJ2-7; 11 nucleotides line up with TRBD2. The germline V gene encodes CDR1 SGHRS and CDR2 YFSETQ. This CDR3 is built from 15 residues. Trimming took 1 base from V and 5 from J; bases not matched to a gene: 5. The CDR3 DNA reads as TGCGCCAGCAGCTTGATTAGCGGGAGGGCCCACGAGCAGTACTTC. Translation gives CASSLISGRAHEQYF.

This rearrangement joins TRBV4-2 to TRBJ1-1; 7 bases agree with TRBD1. Trimming removed 2 bases from V and 0 bases from J; junction bases left unmatched: 3. The length of the CDR3 is 15 residues. Germline CDR1 is LGHNA and CDR2 is YNFKEQ. CDR3 residues: CASSQPQGMNTEAFF. CDR3 in DNA: TGTGCCAGCAGCCAACCACAGGGGATGAACACTGAAGCTTTCTTT.

V is TRBV6-1 and J is TRBJ2-7; 10 bases are shared with TRBD1. Germline assignment: CDR1 MNHNS and CDR2 SASEGT. CDR3 length: 13 residues. V dropped 6 bases and J dropped 3; count of bases not matched to a gene: 2. CDR3 nucleotide sequence: TGTGCCAGCAGGACAGGGGGCCTCTACGAGCAGTACTTC. Translating gives CASRTGGLYEQYF.

The V gene is TRBV7-6, the J gene TRBJ2-7, with TRBD1 matching 10 bases. Germline V CDR1 and CDR2: SGHVS, FNYEAQ. Trimming cost V 1 base and J 2 bases; bases outside gene matches: 2. CDR3 length equals 15 residues. The CDR3 is CASSLGQGATYEQYF. Written as DNA, the CDR3 is TGTGCCAGCAGCTTAGGACAGGGGGCGACCTACGAGCAGTACTTC.

The chain combines TRBV5-1 with TRBJ2-3; D is undetermined. V lost 8 bases and J lost 2, with 15 bases in between. Per the germline V gene, CDR1 is SGHRS and CDR2 is YFSETQ. The CDR3 loop spans 14 amino acids. CDR3 in amino acids: CARGSGSHTDTQYF. CDR3 nucleotides: TGCGCCAGGGGGTCTGGTTCCCACACAGATACGCAGTATTTT. Combining the CDR3 with reference TRBV5-1 and TRBJ2-3 gives the whole variable domain KAGVTQTPRYLIKTRGQQVTLSCSPISGHRSVSWYQQTPGQGLQFLFEYFSETQRNKGNFPGRFSGRQFSNSRSEMNVSTLELGDSALYLCARGSGSHTDTQYFGPGTRLTVL.

The rearrangement links TRBV29-1 to TRBJ2-7; D remains unclear. The CDR3 contains 12 residues. The germline V gene encodes CDR1 SQVTM and CDR2 ANQGSEA. Deletions cut 4 bases from V and 5 bases from J, with 12 bases between. The CDR3 sequence is CSVGPSQNEQYF. The CDR3 region has the DNA TGCAGCGTTGGACCAAGTCAGAACGAGCAGTACTTC.

This chain connects TRBV19 to TRBJ1-3; a possible D gene is TRBD1 (5 bases). This CDR3 has 15 amino acids. The ends were cut back, 7 bases at V and 0 bases at J, with 13 bases in the middle. CDR1 is LNHDA, CDR2 SQIVND, per germline (reference sequence). CDR3 sequence reads: CASMGRTISGNTIYF. For the CDR3, the DNA is TGTGCCAGTATGGGACGGACGATCTCTGGAAACACCATATATTTT.

The J gene is TRBJ2-3, the V gene TRBV7-8, with TRBD2 matching 7 bases. Germline lookup yields CDR1 SGHVS and CDR2 FQNEAQ. V lost 4 bases, J lost 4 bases, and 8 bases stayed unmatched. This CDR3 region has 15 residues. CDR3 coding DNA: TGTGCCAGCAGCTCCGAGCGGGATGGGTCAGATACGCAGTATTTT. Its protein product is CASSSERDGSDTQYF.